A selection of T cell receptor beta chains follows, all from one sample in a study of CD8+CD57+ T cells in acquired aplastic anemia. Each CDR3 protein gets one entry after TCRdb re-called the reads with MiXCR. The sample includes about 240,000 distinct CDR3 sequences, around 43% of them seen just once. Sample: sorted CD4+, CD8+, or CD8+CD57+ T cells (not recorded which) from PBMCs. Source of these receptors: a human donor with aplastic anemia. Both conserved end residues are part of each CDR3. A D gene is named only where the DNA matches it firmly. The listing skips clone size in some rows; elsewhere it reads once, few, many or a size class.

j_call clone_size d_call v_call cdr3_aa cdr3_nt
TRBJ1-3 . TRBD1 TRBV20-1 CSALLRDRGSDTIYF TGCAGTGCCCTCTTGCGGGACAGGGGCTCGGACACCATATATTTT
TRBJ2-1 many TRBD1 TRBV25-1 CASSEGRITGGSSYNEQFF TGTGCCAGCAGTGAAGGCCGGATCACAGGGGGCAGCTCCTACAATGAGCAGTTCTTC
TRBJ2-5 . . TRBV9 CASSPTAQETQYF TGTGCCAGCAGCCCGACAGCTCAAGAGACCCAGTACTTC
TRBJ2-7 many . TRBV13 CASSLKWDEQYF TGTGCCAGCAGCTTAAAGTGGGACGAGCAGTACTTC
TRBJ1-3 . . TRBV12-3/TRBV12-4 CASSYHGNTIYF TGTGCCAGCAGTTATCACGGAAACACCATATATTTT
TRBJ1-1 many . TRBV6-2/TRBV6-3 CASTPGLERAEAFF TGTGCCAGCACCCCTGGTTTAGAACGCGCTGAAGCTTTCTTT
TRBJ2-5 . TRBD1 TRBV15 CATSRETGGQETQYF TGTGCCACCAGCAGAGAGACAGGGGGCCAAGAGACCCAGTACTTC
TRBJ2-3 many . TRBV3-1 CASSQDSVTDTQYF TGTGCCAGCAGCCAAGATAGTGTCACAGATACGCAGTATTTT
TRBJ1-5 . . TRBV10-3 CAISAGTAIGNQPQHF TGTGCCATCAGTGCTGGCACAGCGATTGGCAATCAGCCCCAGCATTTT
TRBJ2-3 . . TRBV27 CASSLPGTSTDTQYF TGTGCCAGCAGTCTCCCCGGGACTAGCACAGATACGCAGTATTTT
TRBJ1-1 once . TRBV29-1 CSVMVARPEAFF TGCAGCGTTATGGTAGCCAGGCCTGAAGCTTTCTTT
TRBJ1-5 many . TRBV10-3 CAISDPGRNQPQHF TGTGCCATCAGTGACCCCGGGAGAAATCAGCCCCAGCATTTT
TRBJ2-6 many . TRBV2 CASRPGGLSSGANVLTF TGTGCCAGCCGTCCTGGGGGGTTATCCTCTGGGGCCAACGTCCTGACTTTC
TRBJ2-1 . . TRBV2 CATNLRGAADEQFF TGTGCCACCAACCTGAGGGGGGCGGCGGATGAGCAGTTCTTC
TRBJ1-2 many . TRBV6-2/TRBV6-3 CASSYSAGQLRPYGYTF TGTGCCAGCAGTTACAGTGCGGGTCAGCTGAGACCCTATGGCTACACCTTC
TRBJ2-2 many . TRBV4-1 CASSPIDSNTGELFF TGCGCCAGCAGCCCGATTGACAGTAACACCGGGGAGCTGTTTTTT
TRBJ1-1 once . TRBV7-3 CASSLREGLAFF TGTGCCAGCAGCCTAAGGGAGGGTTTGGCTTTCTTT
TRBJ2-7 once TRBD2 TRBV12-3/TRBV12-4 CASSLDWGGTYEQYF TGTGCCAGCAGCCTCGACTGGGGGGGGACCTACGAGCAGTACTTC
TRBJ1-5 many . TRBV6-6 CASSAKGRAGNQPQHF TGTGCCAGCAGCGCCAAGGGGAGGGCTGGCAATCAGCCCCAGCATTTT
TRBJ1-1 many . TRBV28 CASSLFTGNTEAFF TGTGCCAGCAGTTTGTTTACAGGTAACACTGAAGCTTTCTTT
TRBJ1-1 many . TRBV20-1 CSARVRQENTEAFF TGCAGTGCTAGAGTGCGCCAGGAGAACACTGAAGCTTTCTTT